The 6 T cell receptor beta chains reported below all come from one sample, sequenced in a study of cytomegalovirus exposure and HLA in healthy donors. PCR primers comprised 60 Vbeta and 13 Jbeta primers. The repertoire was sequenced with immunoSEQ multiplex PCR; TCRdb's copy has only in-frame clones and lacks some. The sample table sets out about 190,000 clones. Input material: PBMCs. These receptors were collected from a man younger than 40 in good health and CMV-seronegative.

J is TRBJ1-5 and V is TRBV29-1, with D maybe TRBD1 (6 bases). Looked up from germline, CDR1 is SQVTM and CDR2 is ANQGSEA. The CDR3 sequence is 16 residues long. The V and J ends lost 0 bases and 4 bases respectively, with 16 bases between them. DNA of the CDR3: TGCAGCGTTGAAGATCTTCTAAGTCAGGGGAATCAGCCCCAGCATTTT. Amino acids: CSVEDLLSQGNQPQHF.

The genes are TRBV19 and TRBJ2-5; 12 bases map to TRBD2. The germline V gene has CDR1 LNHDA and CDR2 SQIVND (reference sequence). CDR3 length equals 16 residues. Trimming removed 3 bases from V and 4 bases from J; junction bases left unmatched: 6. CDR3 coding DNA: TGTGCCAGTAGTATCCGACTAGCGGGGGCCTTAGAGACCCAGTACTTC. It specifies CASSIRLAGALETQYF.

The rearrangement uses TRBV9 and TRBJ2-7; TRBD2 agrees at 7 bases. CDR1 is SGDLS and CDR2 is YYNGEE in the germline V gene. This CDR3 has 14 amino acids. V gave up 4 bases and J gave up 0 bases; unmatched junction bases: 4. This CDR3 reads CASSPRGDSYEQYF. In DNA, the CDR3 is TGTGCCAGCAGCCCCCGGGGGGACTCCTACGAGCAGTACTTC.

The chain uses TRBV10-2 and TRBJ1-5; D possibly corresponds to TRBD1 (5 bases). This CDR3 comprises 17 residues. Germline-derived CDR1 and CDR2 are WSHSY and SAAADI. The V end lost 0 bases, the J end lost 1 base, and 13 bases lay between the germline ends. CDR3 loop: CASSESSGAFSNQPQHF. The CDR3 region has the DNA TGCGCCAGCAGTGAGTCCAGCGGGGCGTTCAGCAATCAGCCCCAGCATTTT.

The CDR3 loop reads CASRQMVAREQYF. CDR3 DNA: TGTGCCAGCAGGCAGATGGTAGCGCGGGAGCAGTACTTC. The chain recombines TRBV28 with TRBJ2-7; D may be TRBD2 (5 bases). Trimming pared 6 bases from V and 7 bases from J, leaving 16 bases between. Germline V gives CDR1 MDHEN, CDR2 SYDVKM. The CDR3 extends over 13 amino acids. The entire variable domain, with the rest obtained from reference TRBV28 and TRBJ2-7, is as follows: DVKVTQSSRYLVKRTGEKVFLECVQDMDHENMFWYRQDPGLGLRLIYFSYDVKMKEKGDIPEGYSVSREKKERFSLILESASTNQTSMYLCASRQMVAREQYFGPGTRLTVT.

V and J are TRBV5-1 and TRBJ1-1; 7 bases map to TRBD1. Unmatched junction bases numbered 2, after V lost 0 bases and J lost 6 bases. The CDR3 has 13 residues. The V gene's germline CDR1 is SGHRS and CDR2 YFSETQ. CDR3 in amino acids: CASSLDRGAEAFF. The DNA of the CDR3 is TGCGCCAGCAGCTTGGACAGGGGAGCTGAAGCTTTCTTT.